This T cell receptor beta chain was profiled in a study of control samples from healthy donors and cancer patients. Sequenced by immunoSEQ multiplex PCR; TCRdb stores in-frame clones only, minus some. Of hundreds of thousands of clones in the sample, approximately 80% were seen once. The sequenced material came from PBMCs. This clonotype was obtained from a woman aged 55-70 years with lung cancer.

The CDR3 is CASSQDAGGPTDTQYF. The CDR3 DNA sequence: TGCGCCAGCAGCCAAGACGCGGGAGGCCCTACAGATACGCAGTATTTT. The chain is built from TRBV4-1 and TRBJ2-3, with 8 bases lining up with TRBD2. V was clipped by 0 bases and J by 3 bases; unmatched bases: 5. The CDR3 consists of 16 residues. Looked up from germline, CDR1 is MGHRA and CDR2 is YSYEKL.